This TCR beta chain was identified during a study of cytomegalovirus exposure and HLA in healthy donors. A remark on this clone: The antigen remains undetermined.

60 Vbeta and 13 Jbeta primers were used in PCR. TCRdb's copy holds only in-frame clones and misses some; the assay was immunoSEQ multiplex PCR. The table shows about 160,000 clones, with roughly 78% occurring only once. The CDR3 loop spans 14 amino acids. The germline V and J ends were trimmed by 4 bases and 1 base, with 10 bases remaining between them. From germline, CDR1 is LGHNA and CDR2 YSLEER. Unrecorded immune exposures were likely, despite nominal health at sampling. Whole-study results and caveats: Earlier analysis found most TCR beta V segments productive about 87% or about 30% of the time.

The clonotype originates from a man aged 35 to 55 in good health and CMV-seropositive. Sequencing was performed on PBMCs. This chain uses TRBV4-3 with TRBJ1-1; D uncertain. The CDR3: CASSLNNKNTEAFF. In nucleotides, the CDR3 is TGCGCCAGCAGCCTGAATAACAAGAACACTGAAGCTTTCTTT.